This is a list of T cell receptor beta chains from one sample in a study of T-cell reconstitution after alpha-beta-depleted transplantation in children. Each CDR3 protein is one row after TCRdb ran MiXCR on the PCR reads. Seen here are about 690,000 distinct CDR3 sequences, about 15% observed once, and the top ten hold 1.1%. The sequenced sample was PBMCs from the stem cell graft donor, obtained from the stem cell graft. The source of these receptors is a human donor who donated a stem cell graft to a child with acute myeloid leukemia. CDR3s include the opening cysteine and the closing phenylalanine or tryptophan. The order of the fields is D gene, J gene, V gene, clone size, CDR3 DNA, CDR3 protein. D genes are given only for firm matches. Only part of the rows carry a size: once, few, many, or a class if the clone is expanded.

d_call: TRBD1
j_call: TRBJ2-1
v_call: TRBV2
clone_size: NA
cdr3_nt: TGTGCCAGCGGGGGGGTAGCGTGGACAGGGGGCCGGAATGAGCAGTTCTTC
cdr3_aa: CASGGVAWTGGRNEQFF

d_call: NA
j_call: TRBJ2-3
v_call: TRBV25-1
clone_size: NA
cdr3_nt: TGTGCCAGCAGCAGGGGCCCTCCCTATACGCAGTATTTT
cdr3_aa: CASSRGPPYTQYF

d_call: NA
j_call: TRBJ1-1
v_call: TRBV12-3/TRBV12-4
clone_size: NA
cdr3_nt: TGTGCCAGCACCCGGGACACGACTTCTAAAAAAGCTTTCTTT
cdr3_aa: CASTRDTTSKKAFF

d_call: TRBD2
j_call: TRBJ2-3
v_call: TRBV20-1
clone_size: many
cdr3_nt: TGCAGTGCTAGAGATCGTAAAAGCGGGGGGGCAGGTTTGACGCAGTATTTT
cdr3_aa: CSARDRKSGGAGLTQYF

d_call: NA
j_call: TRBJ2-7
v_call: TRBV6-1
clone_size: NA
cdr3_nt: TGTGCCAGCTGGGGGACGGAGAGATACGAGCAGTACTTC
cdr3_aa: CASWGTERYEQYF

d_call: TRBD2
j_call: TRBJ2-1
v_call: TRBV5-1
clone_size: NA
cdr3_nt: TGCGCCAGCAGCTTGGCGCGGGGGGGCCTTAATGAGCAGTTCTTC
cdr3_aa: CASSLARGGLNEQFF

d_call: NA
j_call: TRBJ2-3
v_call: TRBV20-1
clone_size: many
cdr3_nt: TGCAGTGCTAGAAATGGGGGCACAGATACGCAGTATTTT
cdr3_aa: CSARNGGTDTQYF

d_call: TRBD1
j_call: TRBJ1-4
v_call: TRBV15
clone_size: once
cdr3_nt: TGTGCCACCAGCAGAAGCGCCGGGACAGTCGGCCGAAAACTGTTTTTT
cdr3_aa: CATSRSAGTVGRKLFF

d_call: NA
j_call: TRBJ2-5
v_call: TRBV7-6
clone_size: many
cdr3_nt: TGTGCCAGCAGCTTAGAGGCAGGGCCTTTTGTGGAGACCCAGTACTTC
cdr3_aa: CASSLEAGPFVETQYF

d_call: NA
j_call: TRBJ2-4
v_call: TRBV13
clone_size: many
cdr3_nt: TGTGCCAGCAGCCGAATAGGGGATGGTAACATTCAGTACTTC
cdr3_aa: CASSRIGDGNIQYF

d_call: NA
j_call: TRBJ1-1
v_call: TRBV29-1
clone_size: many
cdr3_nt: TGCAGCGTTGTAAAGAACACTGAAGCTTTCTTT
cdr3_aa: CSVVKNTEAFF

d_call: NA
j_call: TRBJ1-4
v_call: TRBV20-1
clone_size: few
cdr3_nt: TGCAGTGCTCCCCCCACAGGGCCTAATGAAAAACTGTTTTTT
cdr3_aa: CSAPPTGPNEKLFF

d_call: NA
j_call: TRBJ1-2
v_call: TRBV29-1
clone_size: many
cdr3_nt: TGCAGCGTTTCAGCTAACTATGGCTACACCTTC
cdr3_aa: CSVSANYGYTF

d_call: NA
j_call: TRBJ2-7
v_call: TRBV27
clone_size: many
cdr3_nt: TGTGCCAGCAGTCCCCGTTGGGGCGCCTACGAGCAGTACTTC
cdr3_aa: CASSPRWGAYEQYF

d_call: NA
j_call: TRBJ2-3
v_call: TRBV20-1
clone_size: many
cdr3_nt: TGCAGTGCTAGAGAGGGCGGGGCGAGCACAGATACGCAGTATTTT
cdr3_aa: CSAREGGASTDTQYF

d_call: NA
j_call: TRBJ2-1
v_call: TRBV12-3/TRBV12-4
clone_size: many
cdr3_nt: TGTGCCAGCAGGTCGACTTCTTACAATGAGCAGTTCTTC
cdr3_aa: CASRSTSYNEQFF

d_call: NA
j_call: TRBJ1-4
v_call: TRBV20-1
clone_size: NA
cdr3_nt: TGCAGTGCTAGAGATGAAAAGAGCGGGAATGAAAAACTGTTTTTT
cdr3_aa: CSARDEKSGNEKLFF

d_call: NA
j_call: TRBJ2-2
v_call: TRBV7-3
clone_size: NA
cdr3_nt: TGTGCCAGCAGCTTAAGGGTGGCAGGGAGGAGGACCGGGGAGCTGTTTTTT
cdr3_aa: CASSLRVAGRRTGELFF

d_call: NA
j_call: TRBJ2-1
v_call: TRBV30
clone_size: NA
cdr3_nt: TGTGCCTGGAGTCGGGCGAAGACATACAATGAGCAGTTCTTC
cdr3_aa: CAWSRAKTYNEQFF

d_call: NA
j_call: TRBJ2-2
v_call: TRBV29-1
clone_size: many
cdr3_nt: TGCAGCGTCGTTCGGGGAGCGAACACCGGGGAGCTGTTTTTT
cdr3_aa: CSVVRGANTGELFF

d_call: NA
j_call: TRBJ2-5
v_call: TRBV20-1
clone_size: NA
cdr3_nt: TGCAGTGCTAGAGATATTGAAGAGTCCGAGACCCAGTACTTC
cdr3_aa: CSARDIEESETQYF

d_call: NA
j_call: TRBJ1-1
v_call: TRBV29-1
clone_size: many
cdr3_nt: TGCAGCGTTGAAGATCTAGGCACTGAAGCTTTCTTT
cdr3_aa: CSVEDLGTEAFF

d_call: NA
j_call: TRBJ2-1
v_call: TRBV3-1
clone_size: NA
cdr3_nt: TGTGCCAGCGGGGCCTACAATGAGCAGTTCTTC
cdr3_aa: CASGAYNEQFF

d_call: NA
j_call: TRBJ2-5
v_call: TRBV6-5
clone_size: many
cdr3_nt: TGTGCCAGCAGTTACTCGAGAGCATCCCAAGAGACCCAGTACTTC
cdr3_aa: CASSYSRASQETQYF

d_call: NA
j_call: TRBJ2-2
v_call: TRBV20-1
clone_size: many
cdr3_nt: TGCAGTGCTAGAGAAGTCAGAACGAACACCGGGGAGCTGTTTTTT
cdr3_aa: CSAREVRTNTGELFF

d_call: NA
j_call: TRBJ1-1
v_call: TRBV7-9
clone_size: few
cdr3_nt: TGTGCCAGCAGCCCCCTGGGTCGGGACACTGAAGCTTTCTTT
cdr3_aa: CASSPLGRDTEAFF

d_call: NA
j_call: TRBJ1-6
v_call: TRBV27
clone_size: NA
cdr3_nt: TGTGCCAGCAGTTCTAACTATAATTCACCCCTCCACTTT
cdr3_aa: CASSSNYNSPLHF

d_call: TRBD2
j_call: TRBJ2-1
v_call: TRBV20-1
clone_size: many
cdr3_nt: TGCAGTGTTGAAGCGGGGGGCCAGGATGAGCAGTTCTTC
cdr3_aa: CSVEAGGQDEQFF

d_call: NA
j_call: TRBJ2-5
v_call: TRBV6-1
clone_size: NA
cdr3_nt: TGTGCCAGCAGTGAATGGGACAGCGGGGATGAGACCCAGTACTTC
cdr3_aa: CASSEWDSGDETQYF

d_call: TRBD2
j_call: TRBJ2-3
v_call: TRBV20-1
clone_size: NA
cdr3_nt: TGCAGTGCTAGAGCCATTGGACTAGCGACAGATACGCAGTATTTT
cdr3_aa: CSARAIGLATDTQYF

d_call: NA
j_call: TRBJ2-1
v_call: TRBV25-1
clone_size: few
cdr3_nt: TGTGCCAGCAGCCCCCTTATGGGGCAGCAGTTCTTC
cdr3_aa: CASSPLMGQQFF

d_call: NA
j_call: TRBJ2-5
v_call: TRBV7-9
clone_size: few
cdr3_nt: TGTGCCAGCAGCTTAGCCGCGGTTTTCACATCCGAAGAGACCCAGTACTTC
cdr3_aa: CASSLAAVFTSEETQYF

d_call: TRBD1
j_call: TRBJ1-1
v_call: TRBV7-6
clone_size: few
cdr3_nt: TGTGCCAGCAGTAGAACCCTAGGGACAGGGGGCGAAACTGAAGCTTTCTTT
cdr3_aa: CASSRTLGTGGETEAFF

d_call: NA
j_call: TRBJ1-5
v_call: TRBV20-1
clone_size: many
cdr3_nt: TGCAGTGCCGCGGACAGATGGCAGCCCCAGCATTTT
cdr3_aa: CSAADRWQPQHF

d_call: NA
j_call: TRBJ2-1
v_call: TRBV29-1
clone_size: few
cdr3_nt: TGCAGCGTTGCGGTCCTTTTGCGCAATGAGCAGTTCTTC
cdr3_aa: CSVAVLLRNEQFF

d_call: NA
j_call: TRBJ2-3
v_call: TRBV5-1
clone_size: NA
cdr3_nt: TGCGCCAGCAGCTTGTCTGACTCTAGCACAGATACGCAGTATTTT
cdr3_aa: CASSLSDSSTDTQYF

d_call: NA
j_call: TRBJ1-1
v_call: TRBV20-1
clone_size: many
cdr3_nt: TGCAGTGCTGCCGGCAGGGGAGGAGAGACTGAAGCTTTCTTT
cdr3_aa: CSAAGRGGETEAFF

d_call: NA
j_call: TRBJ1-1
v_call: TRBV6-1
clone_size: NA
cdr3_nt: TGTGCCAGCAGTGAAATCCAGGTTGAGACTTTCTTT
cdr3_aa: CASSEIQVETFF

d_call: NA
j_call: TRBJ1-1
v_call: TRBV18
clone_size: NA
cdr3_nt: TGTGCCAGCTCACCACCGGGGAGCATGAACACTGAAGCTTTCTTT
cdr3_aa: CASSPPGSMNTEAFF

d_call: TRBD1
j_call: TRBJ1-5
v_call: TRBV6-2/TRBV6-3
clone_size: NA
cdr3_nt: TGTGCCAGCCGATCCGCGGGACAGCACAATCAGCCCCAGCATTTT
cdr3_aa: CASRSAGQHNQPQHF

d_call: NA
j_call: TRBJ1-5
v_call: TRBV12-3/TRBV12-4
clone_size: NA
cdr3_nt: TGTGCCAGCAGTGAGGGTCCCTCGAGCAATCAGCCCCAGCATTTT
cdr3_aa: CASSEGPSSNQPQHF

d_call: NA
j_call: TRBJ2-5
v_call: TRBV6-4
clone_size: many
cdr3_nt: TGTGCCAGCAGTGAGGATTCCGAGGGGGAGACCCAGTACTTC
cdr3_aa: CASSEDSEGETQYF

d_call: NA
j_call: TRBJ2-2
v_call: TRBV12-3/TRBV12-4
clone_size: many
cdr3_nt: TGTGCCAGCAGTCCAAGGGGTAACACCGGGGAGCTGTTTTTT
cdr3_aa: CASSPRGNTGELFF

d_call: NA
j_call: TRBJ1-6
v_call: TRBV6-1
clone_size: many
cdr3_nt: TGTGCCAGCAGTGGTTACAGGGCGGTAACCTATAATTCACCCCTCCACTTT
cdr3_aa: CASSGYRAVTYNSPLHF

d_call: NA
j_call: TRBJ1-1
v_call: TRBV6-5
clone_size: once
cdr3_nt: TGTGCCAGCAGTTACTCGACAGTCATGAACACTGAAGCTTTCTTT
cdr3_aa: CASSYSTVMNTEAFF

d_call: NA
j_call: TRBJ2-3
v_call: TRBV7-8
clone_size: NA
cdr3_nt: TGTGCCAGCAGCTTAGTGACGGGGAACACAGATACGCAGTATTTT
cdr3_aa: CASSLVTGNTDTQYF

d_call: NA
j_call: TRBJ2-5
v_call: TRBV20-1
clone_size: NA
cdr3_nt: TGCAGTGCTATAACTAAGGGGGAGACCCAGTACTTC
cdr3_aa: CSAITKGETQYF

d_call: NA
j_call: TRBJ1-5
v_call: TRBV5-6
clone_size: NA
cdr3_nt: TGTGCCAGCAGCTTGGCCCAAAGGGGGGGATCCAATCAGCCCCAGCATTTT
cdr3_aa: CASSLAQRGGSNQPQHF

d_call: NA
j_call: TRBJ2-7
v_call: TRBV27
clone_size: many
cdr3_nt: TGTGCCAGCAGTTTATCCCTCACGTCTACAGGGTCAGGCTACGAGCAGTACTTC
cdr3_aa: CASSLSLTSTGSGYEQYF

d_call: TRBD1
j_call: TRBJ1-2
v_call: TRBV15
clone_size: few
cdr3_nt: TGTGCCACCAGCAGAGATGGAAGAACAGGGGGTGACTATGGCTACACCTTC
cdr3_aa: CATSRDGRTGGDYGYTF

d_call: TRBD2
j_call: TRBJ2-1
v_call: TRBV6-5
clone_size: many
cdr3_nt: TGTGCCAGCAGTTACTCGATAGCGGGGGGTTTTGACAATGAGCAGTTCTTC
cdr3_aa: CASSYSIAGGFDNEQFF

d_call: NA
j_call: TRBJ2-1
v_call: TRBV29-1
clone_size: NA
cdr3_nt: TGCAGCTTCTTAGTGGGCCCCGCCTACAATGAGCAGTTCTTC
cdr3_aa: CSFLVGPAYNEQFF

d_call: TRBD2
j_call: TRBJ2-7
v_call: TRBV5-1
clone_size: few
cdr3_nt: TGCGCCAGCAGCTTAACTAGCGGCGAGCAGTACTTC
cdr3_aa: CASSLTSGEQYF

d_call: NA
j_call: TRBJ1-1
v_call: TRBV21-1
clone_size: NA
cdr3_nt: TGTGCCAGCAGCAAAGAGGTGACAGGGCCCGACACTGAAGCTTTCTTT
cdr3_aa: CASSKEVTGPDTEAFF

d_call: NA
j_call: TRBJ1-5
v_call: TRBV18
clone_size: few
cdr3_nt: TGTGCCAGCTCACCCGGTGGCGGACCTAGCAATCAGCCCCAGCATTTT
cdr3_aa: CASSPGGGPSNQPQHF

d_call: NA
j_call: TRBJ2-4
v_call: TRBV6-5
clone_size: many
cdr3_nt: TGTGCCAGCGGCCAAAACATTCAGTACTTC
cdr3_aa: CASGQNIQYF